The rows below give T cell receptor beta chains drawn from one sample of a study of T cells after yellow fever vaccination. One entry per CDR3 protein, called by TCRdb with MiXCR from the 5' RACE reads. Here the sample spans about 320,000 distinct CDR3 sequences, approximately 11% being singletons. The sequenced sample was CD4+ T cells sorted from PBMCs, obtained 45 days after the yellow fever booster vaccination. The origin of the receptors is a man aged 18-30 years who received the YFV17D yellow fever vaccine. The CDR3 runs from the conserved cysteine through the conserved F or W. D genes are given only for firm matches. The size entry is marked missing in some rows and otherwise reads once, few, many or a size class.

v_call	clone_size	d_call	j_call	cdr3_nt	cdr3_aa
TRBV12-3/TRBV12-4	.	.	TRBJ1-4	TGTGCCAGCAGTCCCCGCGGGGAAGAACTGTTTTTT	CASSPRGEELFF
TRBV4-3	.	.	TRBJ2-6	TGCGCCAGCAGCCCAGGTTGGGGACAAGGCTCTGGGGCCAACGTCCTGACTTTC	CASSPGWGQGSGANVLTF
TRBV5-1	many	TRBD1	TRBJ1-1	TGCGCCAGCAGTCTCCGAGAAACAGGGGGCCGCTCGAACACTGAAGCTTTCTTT	CASSLRETGGRSNTEAFF
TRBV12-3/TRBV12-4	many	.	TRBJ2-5	TGTGCCAGCAGTTTTTTGGGGCAGGAGACCCAGTACTTC	CASSFLGQETQYF
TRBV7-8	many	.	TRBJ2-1	TGTGCCAGCAGCTCTGAGCAGTTCTTC	CASSSEQFF
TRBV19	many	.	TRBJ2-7	TGTGCCAGTAGTCTCGACAGGACTACCTCCTCCTACGAGCAGTACTTC	CASSLDRTTSSYEQYF
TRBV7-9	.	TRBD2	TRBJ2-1	TGTGCCAGCAGCTGGAGCGGGGGGGCCGTAAATGAGCAGTTCTTC	CASSWSGGAVNEQFF
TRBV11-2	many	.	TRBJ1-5	TGTGCCAGCAGCTTAAAGGGGTTGAAAGATCAGCCCCAGCATTTT	CASSLKGLKDQPQHF
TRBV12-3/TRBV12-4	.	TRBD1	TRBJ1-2	TGTGCCAGCACCCCGGGACAGAACTATGGCTACACCTTC	CASTPGQNYGYTF
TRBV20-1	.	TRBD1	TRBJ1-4	TGCAGTGGGCAGCGGGGACAGGAGGGTCGGAAACTGTTTTTT	CSGQRGQEGRKLFF
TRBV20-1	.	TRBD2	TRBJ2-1	TGCAGTGCTGCCCAAGAGCCGGGACTAGCGGGGATTGAGCAGTTCTTC	CSAAQEPGLAGIEQFF
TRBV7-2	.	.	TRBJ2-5	TGTGCCAGCAGCTGGAAGCGGGAAGAGACCCAGTACTTC	CASSWKREETQYF
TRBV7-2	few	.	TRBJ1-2	TGTGCCAGCAGCACCCAACAGGGTGGCTATGGCTACACCTTC	CASSTQQGGYGYTF
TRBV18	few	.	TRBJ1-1	TGTGCCAGCTCACCACCCCAGGGTGGGCGAACTGAAGCTTTCTTT	CASSPPQGGRTEAFF
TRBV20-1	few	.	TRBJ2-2	TGCAGTGCTAGCGCGAACACCGGGGAGCTGTTTTTT	CSASANTGELFF
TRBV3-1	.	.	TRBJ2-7	TGTGCCAGCAGCCAGAGGGGCAGGGCCCACGAGCAGTACTTC	CASSQRGRAHEQYF
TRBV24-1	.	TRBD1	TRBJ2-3	TGTGCCACCAGTGGGCGGAAGGACAGGGAGCGAGATACGCAGTATTTT	CATSGRKDRERDTQYF
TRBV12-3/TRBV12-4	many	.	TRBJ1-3	TGTGCCAGCAGTCCCAGGCGAACATTGGGGAGCTCTGGAAACACCATATATTTT	CASSPRRTLGSSGNTIYF
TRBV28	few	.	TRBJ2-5	TGTGCCAGCGCTTTTTCTCAGACCCAGTACTTC	CASAFSQTQYF
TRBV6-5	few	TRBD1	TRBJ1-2	TGTGCCAGCAGTTACTCTAACAGGGGGCAATTAAACTATGGCTACACCTTC	CASSYSNRGQLNYGYTF
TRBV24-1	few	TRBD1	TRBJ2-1	TGTGCCACCAGTGATGTGCGGACAGGGGGCCATGAGCAGTTCTTC	CATSDVRTGGHEQFF
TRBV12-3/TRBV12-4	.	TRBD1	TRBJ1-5	TGTGCCAGCCAGGGACAGGGAGGGCAGCCCCAGCATTTT	CASQGQGGQPQHF
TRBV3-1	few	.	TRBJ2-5	TGTGCCAGCAGCCAAGCCCCGCGGCAAGAGACCCAGTACTTC	CASSQAPRQETQYF
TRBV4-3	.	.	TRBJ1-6	TGCGCCAGCAGCCAAGCCGGAGGTCCCTGGGATTCACCCCTCCACTTT	CASSQAGGPWDSPLHF
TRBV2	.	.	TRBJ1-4	TGTGCCAGCAGTCCCGGGGGCAAGGAAAAACTGTTTTTT	CASSPGGKEKLFF
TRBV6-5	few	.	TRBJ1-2	TGTGCCAGCAGTTACTTGAATAACTATGGCTACACCTTC	CASSYLNNYGYTF
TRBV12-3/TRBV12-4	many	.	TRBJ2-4	TGTGCCAGCAGTTTAGGCCAGGGAATCATTCAGTACTTC	CASSLGQGIIQYF
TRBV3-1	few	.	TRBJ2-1	TGTGCCAGCAGCCCAAGTCTGGGGTTACATGAGCAGTTCTTC	CASSPSLGLHEQFF
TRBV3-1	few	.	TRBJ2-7	TGTGCCAGCAGCCAAGATCGGGGCCACAGGGAAGAGCAGTACTTC	CASSQDRGHREEQYF
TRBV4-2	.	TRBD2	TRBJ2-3	TGTGCCAGCAGCCAGGCGGCTAGCGGGGGGGCCACAGATACGCAGTATTTT	CASSQAASGGATDTQYF
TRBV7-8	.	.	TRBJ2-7	TGTGCCAGCGGAGGGGCGCCGAACTCCTACGAGCAGTACTTC	CASGGAPNSYEQYF
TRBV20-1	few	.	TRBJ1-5	TGCAGTGCTAGTAGGCCGGGGAATCAGCCCCAGCATTTT	CSASRPGNQPQHF
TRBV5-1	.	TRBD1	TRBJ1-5	TGCGCCAGCAGCCGACTTGGACAGGTAAATCAGCCCCAGCATTTT	CASSRLGQVNQPQHF
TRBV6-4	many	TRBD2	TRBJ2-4	TGTGCCAGCACCACTACTAGCGGGGGATGGGAGGACATTCAGTACTTC	CASTTTSGGWEDIQYF
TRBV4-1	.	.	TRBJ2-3	TGCGCCAGCAGCCAAGGATTCAGAGTTAGCACAGATACGCAGTATTTT	CASSQGFRVSTDTQYF
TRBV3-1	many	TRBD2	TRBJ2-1	TGCGCCAGCAGCCAACTAGCGGGGGGCTACAATGAGCAGTTCTTC	CASSQLAGGYNEQFF
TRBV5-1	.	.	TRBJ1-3	TGCGCCAGCAGCTTAACAGGATATGGAAACACCATATATTTT	CASSLTGYGNTIYF
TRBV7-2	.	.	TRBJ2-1	TGTGCCAGCAGCTTAGGGGATACTAGAGGACTCGTGCCTTCCTACAATGAGCAGTTCTTC	CASSLGDTRGLVPSYNEQFF
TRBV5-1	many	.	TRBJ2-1	TGCGCCAGCCAGCTTGGGTTCGTGTACAATGAGCAGTTCTTC	CASQLGFVYNEQFF
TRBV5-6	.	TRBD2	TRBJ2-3	TGTGCCAGCAGCCAGAGCGGGGGGGCCGTTAATACGCAGTATTTT	CASSQSGGAVNTQYF
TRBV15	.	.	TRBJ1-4	TGTGCCACCAGCAGAGATCCTGGAACAACTAATGAAAAACTGTTTTTT	CATSRDPGTTNEKLFF
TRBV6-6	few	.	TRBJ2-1	TGTGCCAGCAGTTACCCGGGGGATGAGCAGTTCTTC	CASSYPGDEQFF
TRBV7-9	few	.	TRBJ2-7	TGTGCCAGCAGTCGGTGGGGCGAGCAGTACTTC	CASSRWGEQYF
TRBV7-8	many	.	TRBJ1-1	TGTGCCAGCGCGACCGGGACGGCGAACACTGAAGCTTTCTTT	CASATGTANTEAFF
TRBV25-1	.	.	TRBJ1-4	TGTGCCAGCAGTGACTCGGGCAGACTTAATGAAAAACTGTTTTTT	CASSDSGRLNEKLFF
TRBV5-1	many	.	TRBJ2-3	TGCGCCAGCAGCTTTGGGGTTCGAGCAGATACGCAGTATTTT	CASSFGVRADTQYF
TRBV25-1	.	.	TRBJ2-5	TGTGCCAGCAGGAAGGGTGGGACAATCACTCAAGAGACCCAGTACTTC	CASRKGGTITQETQYF
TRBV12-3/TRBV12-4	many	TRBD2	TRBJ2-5	TGTGCCAGCAGTACTAGCGGGGGAGCTCGGAAGGAGACCCAGTACTTC	CASSTSGGARKETQYF
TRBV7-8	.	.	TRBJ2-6	TGTGCCAGCAGCTACGGATACTCTGGGGCCAACGTCCTGACTTTC	CASSYGYSGANVLTF
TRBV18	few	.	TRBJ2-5	TGTGCCAGCTCCCCGCGTGACATGAAAGCGCCAGAGACCCAGTACTTC	CASSPRDMKAPETQYF
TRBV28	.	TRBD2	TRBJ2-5	TGTGCCAGCAGTTTGGGGGAGCTAGCGGGCCGCCTATTCCAAGAGACCCAGTACTTC	CASSLGELAGRLFQETQYF
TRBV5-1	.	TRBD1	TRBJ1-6	TGCGCCAGCAGCTCGGGACAGTCTAATTCACCCCTCCACTTT	CASSSGQSNSPLHF
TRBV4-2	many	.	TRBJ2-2	TGTGCCAGCAGCCAAGTAGCAGGGTACACCGGGGAGCTGTTTTTT	CASSQVAGYTGELFF